Listed below are T cell receptor beta chains from one sample, sequenced in a study of blood T cells in healthy people across ages. Each CDR3 protein gets one entry after TCRdb re-called the 5' RACE reads with MiXCR. The table lists roughly 800,000 distinct CDR3 sequences, 53% of them singletons, with approximately 41% in the top ten. Sequencing input: blood. These receptors originate from an elderly man in good health. Each CDR3 is given with its conserved first and last residue. Each record gives: clone size, D gene, V gene, J gene, CDR3 length, CDR3 protein, CDR3 DNA. The D gene is left open where the match is weak. Clone size is given for some rows only: seen once, a few or many times, or a class if the clone is expanded.

>NA|TRBD1|TRBV29-1|TRBJ1-4|16
CSVITTGVATNEELFF
TGCAGCGTGATCACCACAGGGGTTGCAACTAATGAAGAACTGTTTTTT
>NA|NA|TRBV27|TRBJ2-5|16
CASSLSTLAGSETQYF
TGTGCCAGCAGTTTATCGACACTAGCAGGTTCGGAGACCCAGTACTTC
>NA|NA|TRBV7-9|TRBJ2-5|16
CASSLGVRTVGETQYF
TGTGCCAGCAGCTTAGGAGTACGGACGGTAGGGGAGACCCAGTACTTC
>once|NA|TRBV6-6|TRBJ1-1|13
CASSPWPNTEAFF
TGTGCCAGCAGCCCCTGGCCGAACACTGAAGCTTTCTTT
>NA|NA|TRBV2|TRBJ1-1|14
CASSGRGDAPEAFF
TGTGCCAGCAGCGGCCGGGGTGACGCACCTGAAGCTTTCTTT
>NA|TRBD2|TRBV7-2|TRBJ2-7|16
CASSFPTSGGPYEQYF
TGTGCCAGCAGCTTTCCGACTAGCGGAGGACCCTACGAGCAGTACTTC
>many|TRBD2|TRBV5-1|TRBJ2-1|15
CASSLVAGGYNEQFF
TGTGCCAGCAGCTTAGTAGCGGGAGGTTACAATGAGCAGTTCTTC
>NA|TRBD2|TRBV20-1|TRBJ2-1|16
CSARGFLAGEWGEQFF
TGCAGTGCTAGAGGATTTCTAGCGGGAGAATGGGGTGAGCAGTTCTTC
>once|NA|TRBV5-1|TRBJ2-7|16
CASSPGRTAYSYEQYF
TGCGCCAGCAGCCCTGGACGGACAGCTTACTCCTACGAGCAGTACTTC
>NA|TRBD1|TRBV3-1|TRBJ2-1|16
CASSQVGTGVYNEQFF
TGTGCCAGCAGCCAAGTCGGGACAGGAGTCTACAATGAGCAGTTCTTC
>few|NA|TRBV6-6|TRBJ2-1|14
CASTSQGGYNEQFF
TGTGCCAGCACAAGCCAGGGGGGATACAATGAGCAGTTCTTC
>few|NA|TRBV27|TRBJ2-7|13
CASSPLRDYEQYF
TGTGCCAGCAGTCCTCTCCGGGACTACGAGCAGTACTTC
>NA|NA|TRBV7-3|TRBJ2-1|14
CASSPGTRNGEQFF
TGTGCCAGCAGCCCGGGGACTCGAAATGGCGAGCAGTTCTTC
>many|TRBD1|TRBV29-1|TRBJ2-1|14
CSYLTGQGFNEQFF
TGCAGCTACCTGACGGGACAGGGATTCAATGAGCAGTTCTTC
>NA|NA|TRBV6-6|TRBJ1-4|15
CASTTQGFANEKLFF
TGTGCCAGCACCACGCAGGGCTTCGCTAATGAAAAACTGTTTTTT
>few|NA|TRBV20-1|TRBJ1-2|12
CSAGGSNYGYTF
TGCAGTGCGGGGGGATCTAACTATGGCTACACCTTC
>NA|NA|TRBV7-2|TRBJ1-2|15
CASSWAAGANYGYTF
TGTGCCAGCAGCTGGGCGGCAGGGGCCAACTATGGCTACACCTTC
>NA|TRBD2|TRBV7-3|TRBJ2-7|20
CASSSMGGLAGVGSYNEQYF
TGTGCCAGCAGCTCGATGGGTGGGCTAGCGGGAGTCGGGTCCTACAATGAGCAGTACTTC
>few|NA|TRBV25-1|TRBJ2-3|12
CASSESNPRQYF
TGTGCCAGCAGTGAAAGCAACCCAAGGCAGTATTTT
>NA|NA|TRBV5-1|TRBJ2-1|13
CASSSPGENEQFF
TGCGCCAGCAGCTCCCCGGGGGAGAATGAGCAGTTCTTC
>NA|TRBD2|TRBV7-8|TRBJ2-7|17
CASSLEVREVTYNEQYF
TGTGCCAGCAGCTTAGAGGTGCGGGAGGTAACCTACAATGAGCAGTACTTC
>NA|NA|TRBV12-3/TRBV12-4|TRBJ2-7|13
CASSLGGGLAQYF
TGTGCCAGCAGTTTGGGAGGGGGGCTCGCCCAGTACTTC
>few|NA|TRBV15|TRBJ2-3|12
CATSIPGRDAYF
TGTGCCACCAGCATCCCGGGCAGAGACGCGTATTTT
>NA|NA|TRBV7-2|TRBJ1-2|14
CASSLGEGSYGYTF
TGTGCCAGCAGCTTAGGCGAGGGGTCCTATGGCTACACCTTC
>NA|NA|TRBV7-2|TRBJ1-1|15
CASSLVGVQNTEAFF
TGTGCCAGCAGCTTAGTGGGGGTACAGAACACTGAAGCTTTCTTT
>few|TRBD1|TRBV12-3/TRBV12-4|TRBJ1-2|14
CASSSSGTGRGYTF
TGTGCCAGCAGTTCCTCCGGGACAGGGCGAGGCTACACCTTC
>NA|NA|TRBV25-1|TRBJ2-1|14
CASSEYGRYNEQFF
TGTGCCAGCAGTGAATATGGAAGATACAATGAGCAGTTCTTC
>NA|NA|TRBV27|TRBJ1-5|15
CASSPLLGGFQPQHF
TGTGCCAGCAGTCCCCTTCTGGGGGGGTTTCAGCCCCAGCATTTT
>NA|TRBD2|TRBV29-1|TRBJ2-3|14
CSVAREGEGDTQYF
TGCAGCGTTGCGCGGGAGGGCGAGGGAGATACGCAGTATTTT
>NA|TRBD2|TRBV12-3/TRBV12-4|TRBJ2-7|14
CASTLTSGHNEQYF
TGTGCCAGCACCCTGACTAGCGGCCACAATGAGCAGTACTTC
>once|NA|TRBV28|TRBJ2-3|12
CASSGAGRHAYF
TGTGCCAGCTCAGGGGCAGGGAGACACGCGTATTTT
>many|TRBD2|TRBV5-5|TRBJ2-3|16
CASTSGLAGDTDTQYF
TGTGCCAGCACCTCCGGACTAGCGGGAGACACAGATACGCAGTATTTT
>few|TRBD2|TRBV6-2/TRBV6-3|TRBJ2-3|17
CASSRLPTGTSNRYAYF
TGTGCCAGCAGCAGACTCCCTACTGGGACTAGTAACAGATACGCGTATTTT